This T cell receptor (beta chain) comes out of a study of Tregs in tolerant kidney transplant recipients. Study overall: Recipients received nonmyeloablative bone marrow transplants from related graft donors, with transient mixed chimerism.

CDR3 length equals 16 residues. Germline CDR1 is GTSNPN and CDR2 is SVGIG (reference sequence). Trimming cost V 5 bases and J 4 bases, with 22 bases left between them. With regard to this clone: No antigen is known for it.

Broader study findings: Some patients' samples used different primers over time, so nucleotide sequences weren't comparable.

This table comes from immunoSEQ multiplex PCR, and its TCRdb copy is limited to in-frame clones, with some not included. The repertoire consists of approximately 67,000 clones, with roughly 92% occurring once and the leading ten covering 11%. This receptor was obtained from a human donor who received a combined kidney and bone marrow transplant. The material was CD8+ T cells from blood, obtained before the transplant. This rearrangement joins TRBV30 to TRBJ2-3, with D perhaps TRBD2 (6 bases). The CDR3 loop is CAWATKRGIEADTQYF. CDR3 sequence (DNA): TGTGCCTGGGCAACCAAGCGCGGGATAGAGGCAGATACGCAGTATTTT. The full variable domain, its missing parts supplied by reference TRBV30 and TRBJ2-3, is SQTIHQWPATLVQPVGSPLSLECTVEGTSNPNLYWYRQAAGRGLQLLFYSVGIGQISSEVPQNLSASRPQDRQFILSSKKLLLSDSGFYLCAWATKRGIEADTQYFGPGTRLTVL.